The 10 T cell receptor beta chains below all came from one sample that was sequenced in a study of CD8 T cells in Susac syndrome (dated by TCRdb to between 2019 and 2020). The library was produced with the immunoSEQ multiplex PCR assay. RNA was extracted with the RNeasy kit and roughly 0.45 to 1 ug was reverse transcribed using random hexamers. Using fastp at Q25 and MiXCR, TCRdb reprocessed the public reads and kept productive beta chains. Rows are unified per CDR3 protein, each entry keeping the most common DNA and genes. This sample has under 150,000 distinct CDR3 sequences in its table, and roughly 94% of those were observed once. The ten biggest clones cover about 0.12% of the sample. Material for sequencing was CD4+ T cells from PBMCs. The source is a human donor with multiple sclerosis.

This chain links TRBV6-1 with TRBJ1-3, with D perhaps TRBD1 (5 bases). The germline V gene has CDR1 MNHNS and CDR2 SASEGT. Trimming stripped 1 base from V and 3 bases from J, with 13 bases between. CDR3 length equals 16 residues. CDR3 sequence reads: CASSEVTGRSGNTIYF. CDR3 DNA sequence: TGTGCCAGCAGTGAAGTGACGGGGCGAAGTGGAAACACCATATATTTT.

The V gene is TRBV12-3 or TRBV12-4, the J gene TRBJ1-6; D is perhaps TRBD1 (5 bases). V lost 2 bases and J 0 bases, leaving 20 bases between the germline ends. The CDR3 has 20 residues. The DNA for the CDR3 is TGTGCCAGCAGTTTAAGGTGGTCAGCCCGGGGGAGCTCCTATAATTCACCCCTCCACTTT. It encodes CASSLRWSARGSSYNSPLHF.

This clonotype was seen more than once but under ten times. One end of the junction is discordant with germline, which a read error may explain. This chain joins TRBV5-1 and TRBJ2-7; D is perhaps TRBD1 (6 bases). The CDR3 loop spans 12 amino acids. The germline V gene has CDR1 SGHRS and CDR2 YFSETQ. CDR3 coding DNA: TGTGCCAGCAGTTCGGACAGCTACGAGCAGTACTTC. This encodes CASSSDSYEQYF.

The genes are TRBV29-1 and TRBJ2-7; 8 bases line up with TRBD1. The CDR3 extends over 15 amino acids. The germline CDR1 and CDR2 sequences are SQVTM and ANQGSEA. After removal of 6 bases from V and 2 bases from J, the junction contained 12 bases not matched to a gene. The CDR3 coding sequence is TGCAGCGTACGCACTTCCGGGACAGGTACCTACGAGCAGTACTTC. Protein sequence: CSVRTSGTGTYEQYF.

The gene calls are TRBV30 and TRBJ1-2, with TRBD1 identical over 9 bases. V dropped 4 bases and J dropped 5; count of bases not matched to a gene: 2. The CDR3 extends over 12 amino acids. Germline V gives CDR1 GTSNPN, CDR2 SVGIG (reference sequence). CDR3 loop: CAWIGQGYGYTF. Here the CDR3 DNA reads TGTGCCTGGATAGGACAGGGGTATGGCTACACCTTC.

A remark on this clonotype: Its ends do not fully match the called genes, so a read error is possible. The chain recombines TRBV7-7 with TRBJ1-6; 8 bases fit TRBD1. The CDR3 has 15 residues. Germline CDR1 is SSHAT and CDR2 is FNYEAQ (reference sequence). CDR3 residues: CASSLDAGGNSPLHF. Here the CDR3 DNA reads TGTGCTAGCAGCTTAGACGCAGGGGGCAATTCACCCCTCCACTTT.

CDR3 sequence (DNA): TGTGCCAGTAGTACAGGGACGTATAACTATGGCTACACCTTC. The encoded protein is CASSTGTYNYGYTF. The rearrangement links TRBV19 to TRBJ1-2, with D possibly matching TRBD1 (5 bases). CDR1 and CDR2 (germline): LNHDA, SQIVND (reference sequence). This CDR3 has 14 amino acids. Trimming cost V 4 bases and J 1 base, with 10 bases left between them.

In its sample, this clonotype was seen once. The chain carries TRBV28 and TRBJ2-5; 7 bases match TRBD1. The junction had 8 bases not matched to a gene; V was cut back by 6 bases and J by 1 base. Germline V gene data show CDR1 as MDHEN and CDR2 as SYDVKM. The CDR3 runs 15 residues. In nucleotides, the CDR3 is TGTGCCAGCAGCTCCCCTGGGACAGCCCAAGAGACCCAGTACTTC. It encodes CASSSPGTAQETQYF.

The genes are TRBV5-1 and TRBJ1-1; 7 bases line up with TRBD1. Germline values: CDR1 SGHRS, CDR2 YFSETQ. This CDR3 is built from 14 residues. Unmatched junction bases numbered 8, after V lost 4 bases and J lost 5 bases. CDR3 sequence reads: CASSDRDRGTEAFF. The CDR3 nucleotides read TGCGCCAGCAGCGACCGGGACAGAGGAACTGAAGCTTTCTTT.

The chain recombines TRBV7-9 with TRBJ2-1; 7 bases are a match to TRBD2. CDR3 size: 17 residues. The V and J ends lost 2 bases and 10 bases, in that order; junction bases with no gene match: 17. The germline V gene encodes CDR1 SEHNR and CDR2 FQNEAQ (reference sequence). In nucleotides, the CDR3 is TGTGCCAGCAGCTTATGGGGGACCGGGACTATCTATGAAGAGCAGTTCTTC. This encodes CASSLWGTGTIYEEQFF.